Listed here are 4 T cell receptor beta chains from one sample, sequenced in a study of shared clonotypes between healthy human individuals. CD45RO-negative, CCR7-selected cells formed the naive CD8 fraction, which excluded terminally differentiated effector memory CD45RA+ cells. Only in-frame clones appear in the TCRdb table, and some are missing; sequencing was by immunoSEQ multiplex PCR. Of roughly 2.1 million clones listed, 85% to 95% were seen once; the top ten hold under 2%. The specimen sequenced was naive CD8+ T cells from PBMCs. These receptors all come from a man between 18 and 35 years old in good health. Some clones in this sample may be carry-over from other donors' samples.

This sequence joins TRBV7-9 and TRBJ2-2; D remains unclear. Germline CDR1 and CDR2: SEHNR and FQNEAQ (reference sequence). The CDR3 is 12 amino acids. V was shortened by 2 bases and J by 6 bases, with 4 bases between the two germline ends. The DNA of the CDR3 is TGTGCCAGCAGCTTAAAACCCGGGGAGCTGTTTTTT. Its translation: CASSLKPGELFF.

The rearrangement uses TRBV14 and TRBJ2-2; D might be TRBD1 (6 bases). The germline CDR1 and CDR2 sequences are SGHDN and FVKESK. This CDR3 is 15 amino acids long. V shed 9 bases and J shed 5 bases, with 19 bases lying between them. CDR3 nucleotides: TGTGCCAGAGAAACCGTGGCAGGGGAGACCGGGGAGCTGTTTTTT. It translates to CARETVAGETGELFF.

V is TRBV6-1 and J is TRBJ1-1; D ambiguous. This CDR3 has 14 residues. Germline V gene sequence: CDR1 MNHNS, CDR2 SASEGT. Between the trimmed V and J ends, which lost 6 bases and 3 bases, there was a span of 14 bases. CDR3 region: CASRTSRLDTEAFF. Written as DNA, the CDR3 is TGTGCCAGCAGGACATCCAGATTGGACACTGAAGCTTTCTTT.

The genes are TRBV7-9 and TRBJ2-7; TRBD2 is a possible D gene (7 bases). Germline V lookup: CDR1 SEHNR, CDR2 FQNEAQ (reference sequence). Trimming stripped 7 bases from V and 0 bases from J, with 13 bases between. The CDR3 extends over 14 amino acids. DNA for the CDR3: TGTGCCAGCAAGAGGGGGGGAAGCTCCTACGAGCAGTACTTC. It translates to CASKRGGSSYEQYF.